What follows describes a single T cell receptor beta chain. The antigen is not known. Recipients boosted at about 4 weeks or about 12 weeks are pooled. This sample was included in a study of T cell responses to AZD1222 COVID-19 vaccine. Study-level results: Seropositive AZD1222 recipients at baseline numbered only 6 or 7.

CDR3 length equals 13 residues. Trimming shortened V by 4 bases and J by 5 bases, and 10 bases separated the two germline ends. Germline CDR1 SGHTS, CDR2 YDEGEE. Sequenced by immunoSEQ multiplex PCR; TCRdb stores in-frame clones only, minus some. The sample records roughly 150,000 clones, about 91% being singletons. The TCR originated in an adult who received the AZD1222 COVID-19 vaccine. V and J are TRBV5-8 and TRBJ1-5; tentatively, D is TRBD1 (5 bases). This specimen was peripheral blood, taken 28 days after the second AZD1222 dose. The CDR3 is CASSRDRDQPQHF. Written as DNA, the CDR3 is TGTGCCAGCAGCCGGGACCGCGATCAGCCCCAGCATTTT.